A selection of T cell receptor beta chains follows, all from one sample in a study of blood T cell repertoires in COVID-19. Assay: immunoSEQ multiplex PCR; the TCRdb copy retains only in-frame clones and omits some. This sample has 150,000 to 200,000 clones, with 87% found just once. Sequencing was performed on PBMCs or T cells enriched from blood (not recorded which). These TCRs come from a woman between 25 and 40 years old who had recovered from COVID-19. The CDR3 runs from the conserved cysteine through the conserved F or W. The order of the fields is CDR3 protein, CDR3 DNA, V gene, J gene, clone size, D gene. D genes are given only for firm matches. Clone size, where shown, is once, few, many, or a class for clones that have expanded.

CASSPTGSSRPYGYTF,TGTGCCAGCAGCCCCACGGGAAGTTCTCGGCCCTATGGCTACACCTTC,TRBV7-2,TRBJ1-2,few,-
CASRRGRGLDGYTF,TGTGCCAGCAGGCGAGGCAGGGGGCTTGATGGCTACACCTTC,TRBV7-9,TRBJ1-2,-,TRBD1
CASSNAKLSYEQYF,TGTGCCAGTAGTAATGCTAAACTTTCCTACGAGCAGTACTTC,TRBV19,TRBJ2-7,-,-
CASSPRDRGTEAFF,TGTGCCAGCAGCCCCCGGGACAGGGGCACTGAAGCTTTCTTT,TRBV9,TRBJ1-1,-,TRBD1
CASIIQGNGDYGYTF,TGTGCCAGCATTATACAGGGAAATGGAGACTATGGCTACACCTTC,TRBV6-4,TRBJ1-2,few,-
CTSRSGTLTDTQYF,TGCACCAGCAGGTCCGGGACTCTAACAGATACGCAGTATTTT,TRBV1,TRBJ2-3,-,-
CASSYSGGEYNEQFF,TGTGCCAGCAGTTACTCTGGGGGGGAGTACAATGAGCAGTTCTTC,TRBV6-2/TRBV6-3,TRBJ2-1,-,TRBD2
CATAKGGGGDYGYTF,TGTGCCACGGCTAAAGGAGGGGGCGGAGACTATGGCTACACCTTC,TRBV6-5,TRBJ1-2,once,TRBD1
CASSFHPGQGDPVGEKLFF,TGTGCCAGCAGCTTTCACCCGGGACAGGGTGACCCGGTTGGTGAAAAACTGTTTTTT,TRBV5-6,TRBJ1-4,-,TRBD1
CASSLGPLDSYGYTF,TGTGCCAGCAGCTTAGGCCCCCTGGACTCATATGGCTACACCTTC,TRBV11-3,TRBJ1-2,-,-
CASSQQPGQGANTGELFF,TGCGCCAGCAGCCAACAACCGGGACAGGGAGCGAACACCGGGGAGCTGTTTTTT,TRBV4-3,TRBJ2-2,-,TRBD1
CASSTRQGTEAFF,TGTGCCAGCAGCACCAGACAGGGCACTGAAGCTTTCTTT,TRBV7-2,TRBJ1-1,once,TRBD1
CASSEGQRYSNQPQHF,TGTGCCAGCAGTGAAGGACAGCGTTATAGCAATCAGCCCCAGCATTTT,TRBV2,TRBJ1-5,-,-
CASSAGTSTGELFF,TGTGCCAGCAGTGCCGGGACTAGCACCGGGGAGCTGTTTTTT,TRBV6-4,TRBJ2-2,many,TRBD2
CASSSDSSDTQYF,TGTGCCAGCAGCTCTGACAGTTCCGATACGCAGTATTTT,TRBV7-2,TRBJ2-3,-,-
CASSLAGSNQPQHF,TGTGCCAGCAGCTTGGCAGGTAGCAATCAGCCCCAGCATTTT,TRBV5-4,TRBJ1-5,-,-
CASKGQGGGYTF,TGTGCCAGCAAAGGACAGGGCGGTGGCTACACCTTC,TRBV6-5,TRBJ1-2,-,TRBD1
CASRRRDSLTEAFF,TGTGCCAGCAGGCGTCGGGACAGTCTCACTGAAGCTTTCTTT,TRBV14,TRBJ1-1,-,TRBD1
CASSFGVGNYGYTF,TGTGCCAGCAGTTTCGGGGTAGGGAACTATGGCTACACCTTC,TRBV27,TRBJ1-2,-,-
CASSEPGSSYNEQFF,TGTGCCAGCAGTGAACCCGGTAGCTCCTACAATGAGCAGTTCTTC,TRBV25-1,TRBJ2-1,few,-
CASSSDRGGNQPQHF,TGTGCCAGCAGCTCGGACAGGGGTGGCAATCAGCCCCAGCATTTT,TRBV7-2,TRBJ1-5,-,TRBD1
CATSEPGHANTGELFF,TGTGCCACCAGTGAGCCGGGACATGCGAACACCGGGGAGCTGTTTTTT,TRBV15,TRBJ2-2,-,-
CATSEPGRNGETQYF,TGTGCCACCAGTGAACCGGGGAGGAACGGAGAGACCCAGTACTTC,TRBV24-1,TRBJ2-5,-,-
CASSVAPSGSPYEQYF,TGTGCCAGCAGTGTCGCCCCTAGCGGATCACCCTACGAGCAGTACTTC,TRBV2,TRBJ2-7,few,TRBD2
CASSLAVGGSPLHF,TGTGCCAGCAGCTTAGCGGTGGGGGGATCACCCCTCCACTTT,TRBV7-2,TRBJ1-6,once,-
CASSSAPNTEAFF,TGTGCCAGCAGTTCTGCGCCGAACACTGAAGCTTTCTTT,TRBV6-5,TRBJ1-1,-,-
CASSIDGRATNEKLFF,TGTGCCAGTAGTATAGATGGCAGGGCAACTAATGAAAAACTGTTTTTT,TRBV19,TRBJ1-4,-,-
CASSQEGPSGGAGTDTQYF,TGCGCCAGCAGCCAAGAAGGGCCTAGCGGGGGGGCCGGCACAGATACGCAGTATTTT,TRBV4-1,TRBJ2-3,-,TRBD2
CASSPKSRRQDNEQFF,TGTGCCAGCTCACCAAAGTCTCGAAGGCAGGACAATGAGCAGTTCTTC,TRBV18,TRBJ2-1,-,-
CASSQDFPGGHIYGYTF,TGCGCCAGCAGCCAAGATTTCCCGGGGGGACACATCTATGGCTACACCTTC,TRBV4-3,TRBJ1-2,-,-
CASSQDRDRVPLEQYF,TGCGCCAGCAGCCAAGATCGTGACAGGGTCCCCCTCGAGCAGTACTTC,TRBV4-1,TRBJ2-7,-,TRBD1
CASSFETAGDSPLHF,TGTGCCAGCAGCTTCGAAACGGCGGGTGATTCACCCCTCCACTTT,TRBV7-8,TRBJ1-6,-,-
CASRRTGPEAFF,TGTGCCAGTAGGAGGACAGGGCCTGAAGCTTTCTTT,TRBV19,TRBJ1-1,-,TRBD1
CASSYSKGDIAGELFF,TGTGCCAGCAGTTACTCGAAAGGGGACATCGCCGGGGAGCTGTTTTTT,TRBV6-5,TRBJ2-2,once,-
CASSLGPGQGTEAFF,TGTGCCAGCAGCTTAGGGCCGGGACAGGGAACTGAAGCTTTCTTT,TRBV11-2,TRBJ1-1,-,TRBD1
CASSLDDSSYEQYF,TGTGCCAGCAGCTTAGACGATAGCTCCTACGAGCAGTACTTC,TRBV11-3,TRBJ2-7,-,-
CASSLGRGPSGANVLTF,TGTGCCAGCAGCTTAGGCAGGGGGCCTAGTGGGGCCAACGTCCTGACTTTC,TRBV13,TRBJ2-6,-,TRBD1
CASSLAGQGSSGNTIYF,TGTGCCAGCAGTTTAGCGGGACAGGGGAGCTCTGGAAACACCATATATTTT,TRBV28,TRBJ1-3,once,TRBD1
CASTSLGVLETQYF,TGTGCCAGCACCTCCTTGGGCGTACTGGAGACCCAGTACTTC,TRBV7-9,TRBJ2-5,once,-